This T cell receptor beta chain emerged from a study of shared clonotypes between healthy human individuals. V lost 3 bases and J lost 6, with 18 bases in between. Germline V gene data show CDR1 as KGHSH and CDR2 as LQKENI. CDR3 length: 15 residues. This clone was seen a single time. TCRdb's table, derived via immunoSEQ multiplex PCR, lists solely in-frame clones and lacks some. The table lists around 1.4 million clones, 98% to 99% of them singletons. The V call is TRBV18, the J call TRBJ2-7, with a possible D match to TRBD2 (8 bases). Sequences were obtained from naive CD4+ T cells sorted from blood. The sample's subset: CD45RA+ positively selected. The sequence derives from a young man in good health. CDR3 nucleotide sequence: TGTGCCAGCTCACCTGACGGGAGGGGGCTAGGCGAGCAGTACTTC. Translation gives CASSPDGRGLGEQYF.